Shown below are 2 T cell receptor beta chains from a single sample sequenced in a study of blood T cell repertoires in COVID-19. Produced via immunoSEQ multiplex PCR; TCRdb's table is partial and in-frame only. The profile shows 250,000 to 300,000 clones, around 83% of them singletons. Sample: peripheral blood. The source of these receptors is a man of 80 years or more with acute or convalescent COVID-19.

The chain carries TRBV11-2 and TRBJ1-2; 7 positions match TRBD1. Germline-derived CDR1 and CDR2 are SGHAT and FQNNGV. This CDR3 has 14 amino acids. Trimming took 1 base from V and 7 from J; bases not matched to a gene: 6. The CDR3 sequence: CASSLAQGVFGYTF. CDR3 DNA: TGTGCCAGCAGCTTAGCCCAGGGGGTGTTTGGCTACACCTTC.

This clone was seen a few times. The same CDR3 is also encoded by other DNA sequences in this sample. The chain employs TRBV5-4 and TRBJ1-3, with 8 bases identical to TRBD1. Germline CDR1 SGHNT, CDR2 YYREEE (reference sequence). The CDR3 has 13 residues. The V segment lost 1 base and the J segment 7 bases; nucleotides outside the gene matches: 1. CDR3 coding DNA: TGTGCCAGCAGCTTGACAGGGGGGAACACCATATATTTT. This translates into CASSLTGGNTIYF.